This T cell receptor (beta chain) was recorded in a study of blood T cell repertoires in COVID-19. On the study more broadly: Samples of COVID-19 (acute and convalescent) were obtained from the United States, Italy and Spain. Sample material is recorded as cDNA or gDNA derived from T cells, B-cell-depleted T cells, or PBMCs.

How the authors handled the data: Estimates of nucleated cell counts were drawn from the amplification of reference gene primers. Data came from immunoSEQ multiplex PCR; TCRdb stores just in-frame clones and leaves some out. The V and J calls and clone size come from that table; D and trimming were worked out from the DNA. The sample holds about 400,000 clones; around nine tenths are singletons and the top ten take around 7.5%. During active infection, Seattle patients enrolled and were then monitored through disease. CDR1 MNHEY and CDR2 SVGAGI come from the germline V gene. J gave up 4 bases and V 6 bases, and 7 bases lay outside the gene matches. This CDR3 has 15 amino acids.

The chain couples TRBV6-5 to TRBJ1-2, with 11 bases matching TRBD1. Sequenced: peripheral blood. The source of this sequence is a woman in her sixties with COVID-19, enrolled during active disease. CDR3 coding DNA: TGTGCCAGCAGCCGGGACAGGGGGTATCCCTATGGCTACACCTTC. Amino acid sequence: CASSRDRGYPYGYTF.